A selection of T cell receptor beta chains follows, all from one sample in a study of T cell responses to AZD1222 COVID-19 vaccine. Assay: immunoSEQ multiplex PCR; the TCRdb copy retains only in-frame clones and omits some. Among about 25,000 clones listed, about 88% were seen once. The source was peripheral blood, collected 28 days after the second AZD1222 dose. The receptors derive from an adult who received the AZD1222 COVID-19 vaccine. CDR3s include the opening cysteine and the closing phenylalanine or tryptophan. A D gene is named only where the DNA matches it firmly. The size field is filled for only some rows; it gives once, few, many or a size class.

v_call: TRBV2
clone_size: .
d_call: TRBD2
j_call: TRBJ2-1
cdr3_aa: CASSERGLAGYNEQFF
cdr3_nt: TGTGCCAGCAGTGAAAGGGGACTAGCGGGGTACAATGAGCAGTTCTTC

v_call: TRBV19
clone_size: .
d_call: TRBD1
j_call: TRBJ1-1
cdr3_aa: CASSILTFGTGGTEAFF
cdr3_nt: TGTGCCAGTAGTATATTAACATTTGGGACAGGGGGCACTGAAGCTTTCTTT

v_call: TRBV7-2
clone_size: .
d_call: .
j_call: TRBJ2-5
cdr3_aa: CASSIGAMADSETQYF
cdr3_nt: TGTGCCAGCAGCATAGGAGCAATGGCGGACTCAGAGACCCAGTACTTC

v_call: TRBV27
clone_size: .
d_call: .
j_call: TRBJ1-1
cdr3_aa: CASKTTTNTEAFF
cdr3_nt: TGTGCCAGCAAAACCACGACGAACACTGAAGCTTTCTTT

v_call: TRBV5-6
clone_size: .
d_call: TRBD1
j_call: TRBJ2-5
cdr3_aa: CASSFDRVSSRETQYF
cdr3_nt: TGTGCCAGCAGCTTTGACAGGGTCTCCTCGAGAGAGACCCAGTACTTC

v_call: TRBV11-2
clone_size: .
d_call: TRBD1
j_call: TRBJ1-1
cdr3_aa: CASSLAGRGGTEAFF
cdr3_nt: TGTGCCAGCAGCTTAGCGGGCAGGGGGGGCACTGAAGCTTTCTTT

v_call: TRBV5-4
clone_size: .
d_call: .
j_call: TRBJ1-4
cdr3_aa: CASSLRGATNEKLFF
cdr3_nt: TGTGCCAGCAGCTTGCGGGGGGCAACTAATGAAAAACTGTTTTTT

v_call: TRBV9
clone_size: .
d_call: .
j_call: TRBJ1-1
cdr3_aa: CASSVVGSFEAFF
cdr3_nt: TGTGCCAGCAGCGTAGTCGGCAGCTTCGAAGCTTTCTTT

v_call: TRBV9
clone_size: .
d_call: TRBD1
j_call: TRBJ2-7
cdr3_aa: CASSVGSGQGTYEQYF
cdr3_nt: TGTGCCAGCAGCGTAGGTTCCGGACAGGGAACCTACGAGCAGTACTTC

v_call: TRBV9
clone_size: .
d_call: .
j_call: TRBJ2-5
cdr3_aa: CASTPGGAVQETQYF
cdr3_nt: TGTGCCAGCACCCCAGGGGGGGCGGTCCAAGAGACCCAGTACTTC

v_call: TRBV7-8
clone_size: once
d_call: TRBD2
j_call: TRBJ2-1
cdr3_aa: CASSHRAGGINPYEQFF
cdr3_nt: TGTGCCAGCAGCCACCGAGCGGGAGGGATAAACCCATATGAGCAGTTCTTC